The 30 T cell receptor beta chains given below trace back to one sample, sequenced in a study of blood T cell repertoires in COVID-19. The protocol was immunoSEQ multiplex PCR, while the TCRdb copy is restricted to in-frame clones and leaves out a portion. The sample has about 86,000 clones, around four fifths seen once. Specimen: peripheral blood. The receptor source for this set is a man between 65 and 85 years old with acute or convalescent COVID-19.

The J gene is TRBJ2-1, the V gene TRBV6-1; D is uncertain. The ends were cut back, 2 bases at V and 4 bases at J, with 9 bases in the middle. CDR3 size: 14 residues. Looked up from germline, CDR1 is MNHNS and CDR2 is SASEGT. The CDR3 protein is CASSESLTYNEQFF. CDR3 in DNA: TGTGCCAGCAGTGAAAGCTTAACTTACAATGAGCAGTTCTTC.

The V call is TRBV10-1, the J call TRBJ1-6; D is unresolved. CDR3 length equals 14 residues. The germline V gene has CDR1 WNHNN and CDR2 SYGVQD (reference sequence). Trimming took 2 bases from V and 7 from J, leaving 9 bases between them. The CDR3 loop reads CASSEPFANSPLHF. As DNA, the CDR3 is TGCGCCAGCAGTGAGCCTTTCGCGAATTCACCCCTCCACTTT.

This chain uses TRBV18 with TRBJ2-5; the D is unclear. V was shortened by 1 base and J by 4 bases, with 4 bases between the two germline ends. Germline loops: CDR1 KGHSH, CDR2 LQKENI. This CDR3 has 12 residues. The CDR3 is CASSPQRETQYF. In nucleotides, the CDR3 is TGTGCCAGCTCACCACAGAGAGAGACCCAGTACTTC.

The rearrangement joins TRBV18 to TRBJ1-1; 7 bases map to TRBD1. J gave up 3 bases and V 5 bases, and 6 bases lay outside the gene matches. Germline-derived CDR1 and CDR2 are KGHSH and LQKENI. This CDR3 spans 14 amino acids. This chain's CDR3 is CASSRRDRDTEAFF. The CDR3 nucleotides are TGTGCCAGCTCAAGGCGGGACAGAGACACTGAAGCTTTCTTT. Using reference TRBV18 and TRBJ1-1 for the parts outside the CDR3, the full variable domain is NAGVMQNPRHLVRRRGQEARLRCSPMKGHSHVYWYRQLPEEGLKFMVYLQKENIIDESGMPKERFSAEFPKEGPSILRIQQVVRGDSAAYFCASSRRDRDTEAFFGQGTRLTVV.

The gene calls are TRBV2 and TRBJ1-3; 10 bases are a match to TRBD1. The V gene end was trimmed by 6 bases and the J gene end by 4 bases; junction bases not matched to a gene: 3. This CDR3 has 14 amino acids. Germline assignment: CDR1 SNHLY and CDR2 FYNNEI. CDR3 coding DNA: TGTGCCAGCAGGACGGGACAGGGGGGAAACACCATATATTTT. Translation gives CASRTGQGGNTIYF.

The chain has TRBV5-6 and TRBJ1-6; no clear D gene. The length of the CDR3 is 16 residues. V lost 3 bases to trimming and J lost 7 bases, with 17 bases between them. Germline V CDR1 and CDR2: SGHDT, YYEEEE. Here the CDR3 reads CASSWWVGSGNSPLHF. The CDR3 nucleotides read TGTGCCAGCAGCTGGTGGGTAGGGTCGGGAAATTCACCCCTCCACTTT.

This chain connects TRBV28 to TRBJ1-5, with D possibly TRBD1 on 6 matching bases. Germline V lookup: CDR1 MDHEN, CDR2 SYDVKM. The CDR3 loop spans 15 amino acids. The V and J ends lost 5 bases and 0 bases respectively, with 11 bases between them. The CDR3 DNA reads TGTGCCAGCAGTCGGACAGTTCTTAGCAATCAGCCCCAGCATTTT. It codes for CASSRTVLSNQPQHF.

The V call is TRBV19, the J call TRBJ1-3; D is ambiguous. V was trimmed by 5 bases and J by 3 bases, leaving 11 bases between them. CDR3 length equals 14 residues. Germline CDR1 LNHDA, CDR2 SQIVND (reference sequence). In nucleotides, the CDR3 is TGTGCCAGTAGTGAGGGCGCAAGTGGAAACACCATATATTTT. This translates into CASSEGASGNTIYF.

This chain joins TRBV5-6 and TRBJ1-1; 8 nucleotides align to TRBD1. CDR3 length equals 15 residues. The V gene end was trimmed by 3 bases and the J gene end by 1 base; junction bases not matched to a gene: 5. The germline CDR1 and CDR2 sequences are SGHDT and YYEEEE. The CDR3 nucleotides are TGTGCCAGCAGCTACACCGGGACAGGGAACACTGAAGCTTTCTTT. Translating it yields CASSYTGTGNTEAFF.

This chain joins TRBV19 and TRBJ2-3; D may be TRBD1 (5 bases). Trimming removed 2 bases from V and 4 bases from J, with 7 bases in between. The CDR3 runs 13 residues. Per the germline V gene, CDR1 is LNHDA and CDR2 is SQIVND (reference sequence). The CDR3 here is CASSIRGPDTQYF. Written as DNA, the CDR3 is TGTGCCAGTAGTATAAGGGGTCCAGATACGCAGTATTTT.

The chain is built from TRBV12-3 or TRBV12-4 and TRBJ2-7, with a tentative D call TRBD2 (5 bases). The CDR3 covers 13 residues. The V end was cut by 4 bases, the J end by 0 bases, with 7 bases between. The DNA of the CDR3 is TGTGCCAGCAGTTATGGAGGCTCCTACGAGCAGTACTTC. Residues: CASSYGGSYEQYF.

CDR3 protein: CASSSAYEQYF. The CDR3 region has the DNA TGTGCCAGCAGTTCCGCCTACGAGCAGTACTTC. V is TRBV27 and J is TRBJ2-7; unclear D gene. The ends were cut back, 4 bases at V and 2 bases at J, with 3 bases in the middle. Germline V CDR1 and CDR2: MNHEY, SMNVEV (reference sequence). The CDR3 runs 11 residues.

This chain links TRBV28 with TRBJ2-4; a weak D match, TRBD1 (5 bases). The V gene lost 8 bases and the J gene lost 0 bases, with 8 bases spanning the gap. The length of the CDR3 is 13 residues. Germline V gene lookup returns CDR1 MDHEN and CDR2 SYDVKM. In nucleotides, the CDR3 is TGTGCCAGCGAAGACAGAGCCAAAAACATTCAGTACTTC. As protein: CASEDRAKNIQYF.

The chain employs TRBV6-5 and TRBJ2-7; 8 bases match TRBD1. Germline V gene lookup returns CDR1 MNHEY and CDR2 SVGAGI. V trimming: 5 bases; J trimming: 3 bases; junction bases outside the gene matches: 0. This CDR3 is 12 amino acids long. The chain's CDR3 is CASSTGGYEQYF. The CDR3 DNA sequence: TGTGCCAGCAGTACAGGGGGCTACGAGCAGTACTTC.

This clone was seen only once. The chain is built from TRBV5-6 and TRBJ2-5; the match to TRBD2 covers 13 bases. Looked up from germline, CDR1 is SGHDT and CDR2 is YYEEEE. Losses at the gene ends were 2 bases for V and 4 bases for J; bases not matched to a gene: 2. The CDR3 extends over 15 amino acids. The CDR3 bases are TGTGCCAGCAGCTTACTAGCGGGGGGGCTAGAGACCCAGTACTTC. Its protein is CASSLLAGGLETQYF. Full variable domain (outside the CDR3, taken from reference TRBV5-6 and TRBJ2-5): DAGVTQSPTHLIKTRGQQVTLRCSPKSGHDTVSWYQQALGQGPQFIFQYYEEEERQRGNFPDRFSGHQFPNYSSELNVNALLLGDSALYLCASSLLAGGLETQYFGPGTRLLVL.

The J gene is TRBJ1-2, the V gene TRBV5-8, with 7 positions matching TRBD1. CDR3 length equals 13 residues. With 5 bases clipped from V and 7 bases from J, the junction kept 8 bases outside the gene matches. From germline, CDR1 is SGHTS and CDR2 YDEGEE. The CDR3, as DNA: TGTGCCAGCAGTTCTGACAGGGTTGCTGGCTACACCTTC. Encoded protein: CASSSDRVAGYTF.

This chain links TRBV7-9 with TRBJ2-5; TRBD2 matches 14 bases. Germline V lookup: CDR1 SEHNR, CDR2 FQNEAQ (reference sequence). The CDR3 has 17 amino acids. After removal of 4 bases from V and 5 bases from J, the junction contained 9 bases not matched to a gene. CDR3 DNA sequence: TGTGCCAGCAGCTCGGGGACTAGCGGGGGATTTTTGGAGACCCAGTACTTC. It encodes CASSSGTSGGFLETQYF.

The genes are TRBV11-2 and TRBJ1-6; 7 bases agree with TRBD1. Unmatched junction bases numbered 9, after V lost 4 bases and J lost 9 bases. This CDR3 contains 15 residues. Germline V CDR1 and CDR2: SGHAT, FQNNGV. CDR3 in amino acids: CASSSVRGRTSPLHF. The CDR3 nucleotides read TGTGCCAGCAGCTCCGTAAGGGGGCGTACTTCACCCCTCCACTTT.

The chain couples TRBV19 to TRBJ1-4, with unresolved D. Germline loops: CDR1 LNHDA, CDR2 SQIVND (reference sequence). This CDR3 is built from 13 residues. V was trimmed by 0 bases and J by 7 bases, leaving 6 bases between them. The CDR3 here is CASSIDASEKLFF. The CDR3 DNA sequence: TGTGCCAGTAGTATAGATGCCAGTGAAAAACTGTTTTTT. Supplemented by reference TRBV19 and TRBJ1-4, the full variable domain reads DGGITQSPKYLFRKEGQNVTLSCEQNLNHDAMYWYRQDPGQGLRLIYYSQIVNDFQKGDIAEGYSVSREKKESFPLTVTSAQKNPTAFYLCASSIDASEKLFFGSGTQLSVL.

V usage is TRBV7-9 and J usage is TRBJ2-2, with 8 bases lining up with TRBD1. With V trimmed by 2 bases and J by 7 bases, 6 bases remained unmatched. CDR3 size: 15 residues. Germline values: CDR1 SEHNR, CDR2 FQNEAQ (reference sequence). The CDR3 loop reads CASSLRQGANGELFF. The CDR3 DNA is TGTGCCAGCAGCTTAAGGCAGGGGGCGAACGGGGAGCTGTTTTTT.

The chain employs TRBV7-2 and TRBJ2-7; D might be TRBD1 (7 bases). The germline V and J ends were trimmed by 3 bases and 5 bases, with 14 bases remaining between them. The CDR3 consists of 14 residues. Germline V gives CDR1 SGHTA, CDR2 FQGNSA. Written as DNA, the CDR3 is TGTGCCAGCAGCTTGCAGGGGGGTGTGGACGAGCAGTACTTC. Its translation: CASSLQGGVDEQYF.

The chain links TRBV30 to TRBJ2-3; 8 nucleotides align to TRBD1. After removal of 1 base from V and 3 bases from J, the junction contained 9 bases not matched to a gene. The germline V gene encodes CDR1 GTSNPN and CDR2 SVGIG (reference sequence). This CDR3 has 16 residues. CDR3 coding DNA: TGTGCCTGGAGTGGTCTGGCAGGGGGCGAGACAGATACGCAGTATTTT. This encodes CAWSGLAGGETDTQYF.

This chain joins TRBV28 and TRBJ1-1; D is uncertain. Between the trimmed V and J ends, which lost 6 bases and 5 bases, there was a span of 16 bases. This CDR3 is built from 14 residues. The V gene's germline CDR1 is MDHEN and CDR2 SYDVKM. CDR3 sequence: CASSPAGLVTEAFF. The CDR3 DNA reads TGTGCCAGCAGCCCTGCAGGCTTGGTGACTGAAGCTTTCTTT.

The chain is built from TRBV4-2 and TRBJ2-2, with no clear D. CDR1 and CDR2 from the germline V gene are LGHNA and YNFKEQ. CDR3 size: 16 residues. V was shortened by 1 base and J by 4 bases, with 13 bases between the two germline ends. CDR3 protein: CASSQGQPRSTGELFF. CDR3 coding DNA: TGTGCCAGCAGCCAAGGCCAGCCTCGGAGCACCGGGGAGCTGTTTTTT.

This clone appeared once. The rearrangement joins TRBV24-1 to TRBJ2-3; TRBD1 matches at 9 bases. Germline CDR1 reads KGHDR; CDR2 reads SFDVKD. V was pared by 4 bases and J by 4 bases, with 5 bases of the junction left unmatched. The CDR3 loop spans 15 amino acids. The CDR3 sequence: CATSDNRGRSDTQYF. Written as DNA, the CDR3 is TGTGCCACCAGTGACAACAGGGGGCGCTCAGATACGCAGTATTTT.

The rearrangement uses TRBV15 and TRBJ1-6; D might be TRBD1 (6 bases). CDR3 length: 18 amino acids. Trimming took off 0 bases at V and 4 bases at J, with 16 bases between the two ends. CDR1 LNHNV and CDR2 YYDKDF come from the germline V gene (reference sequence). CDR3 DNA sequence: TGTGCCACCAGCAGAGAGGGGAAAGGGACATTTTATAATTCACCCCTCCACTTT. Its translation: CATSREGKGTFYNSPLHF.

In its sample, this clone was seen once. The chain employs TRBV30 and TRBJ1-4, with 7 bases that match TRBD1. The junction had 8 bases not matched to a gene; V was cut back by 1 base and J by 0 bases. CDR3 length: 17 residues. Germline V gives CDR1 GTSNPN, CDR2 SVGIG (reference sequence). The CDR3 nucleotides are TGTGCCTGGAGTGGTGGACAGGTTCTCGCAACTAATGAAAAACTGTTTTTT. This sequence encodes CAWSGGQVLATNEKLFF.

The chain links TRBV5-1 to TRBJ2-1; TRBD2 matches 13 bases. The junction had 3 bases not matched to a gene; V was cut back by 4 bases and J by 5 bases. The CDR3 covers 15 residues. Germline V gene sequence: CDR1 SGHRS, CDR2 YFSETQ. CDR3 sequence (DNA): TGCGCCAGCAGCCCACTAGCGGGGGGGGACAATGAGCAGTTCTTC. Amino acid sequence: CASSPLAGGDNEQFF.

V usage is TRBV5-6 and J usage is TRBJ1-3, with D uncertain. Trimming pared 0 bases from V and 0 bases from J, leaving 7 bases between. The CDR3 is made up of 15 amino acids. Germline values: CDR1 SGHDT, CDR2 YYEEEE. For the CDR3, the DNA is TGTGCCAGCAGCTTGGCAGTGGTCTCTGGAAACACCATATATTTT. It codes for CASSLAVVSGNTIYF.

This CDR3 reads CASSMGAQPQHF. CDR3 sequence (DNA): TGTGCCAGCAGTATGGGGGCCCAGCCCCAGCATTTT. The genes are TRBV28 and TRBJ1-5; D may be TRBD1 (6 bases). The V end lost 5 bases, the J end lost 7 bases, and 9 bases lay between the germline ends. The V gene's germline CDR1 is MDHEN and CDR2 SYDVKM. This CDR3 has 12 amino acids.